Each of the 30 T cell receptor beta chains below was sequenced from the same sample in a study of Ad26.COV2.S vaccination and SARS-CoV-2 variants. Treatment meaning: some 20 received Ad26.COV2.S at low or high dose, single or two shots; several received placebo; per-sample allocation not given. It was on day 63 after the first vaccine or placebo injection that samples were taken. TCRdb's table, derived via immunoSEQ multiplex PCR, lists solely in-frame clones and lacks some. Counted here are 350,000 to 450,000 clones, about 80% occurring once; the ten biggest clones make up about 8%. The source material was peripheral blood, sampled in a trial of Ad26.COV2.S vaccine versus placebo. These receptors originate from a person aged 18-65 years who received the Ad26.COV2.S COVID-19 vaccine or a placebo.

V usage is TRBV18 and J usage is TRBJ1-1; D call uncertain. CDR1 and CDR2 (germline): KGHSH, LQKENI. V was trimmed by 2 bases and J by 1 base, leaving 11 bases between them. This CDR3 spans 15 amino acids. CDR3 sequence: CASSPDWRGNTEAFF. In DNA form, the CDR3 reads TGTGCCAGCTCACCAGATTGGAGAGGGAACACTGAAGCTTTCTTT.

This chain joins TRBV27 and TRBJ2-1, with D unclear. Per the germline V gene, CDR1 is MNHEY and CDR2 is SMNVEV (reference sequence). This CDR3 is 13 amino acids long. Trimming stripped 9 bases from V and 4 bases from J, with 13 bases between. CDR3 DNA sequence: TGTGCCAGTTCGCGATACGAGTACAATGAGCAGTTCTTC. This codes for CASSRYEYNEQFF.

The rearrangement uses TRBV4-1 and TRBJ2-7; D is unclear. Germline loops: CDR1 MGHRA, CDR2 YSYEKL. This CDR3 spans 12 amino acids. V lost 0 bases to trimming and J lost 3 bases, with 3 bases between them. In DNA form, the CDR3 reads TGCGCCAGCAGCCAAGATAGCTACGAGCAGTACTTC. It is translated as CASSQDSYEQYF.

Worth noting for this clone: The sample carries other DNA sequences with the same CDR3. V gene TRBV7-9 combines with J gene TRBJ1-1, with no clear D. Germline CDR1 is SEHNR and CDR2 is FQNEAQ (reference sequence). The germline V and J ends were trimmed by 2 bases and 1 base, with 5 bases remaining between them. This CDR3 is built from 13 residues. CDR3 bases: TGTGCCAGCAGCTTATCTGCGAACACTGAAGCTTTCTTT. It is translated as CASSLSANTEAFF.

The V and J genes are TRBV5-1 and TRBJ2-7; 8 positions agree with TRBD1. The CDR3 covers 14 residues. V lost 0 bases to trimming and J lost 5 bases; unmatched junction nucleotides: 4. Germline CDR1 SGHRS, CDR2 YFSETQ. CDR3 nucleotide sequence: TGCGCCAGCAGCTTGGGGACAGGGACCAACGAGCAGTACTTC. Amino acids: CASSLGTGTNEQYF. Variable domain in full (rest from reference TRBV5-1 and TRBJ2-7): KAGVTQTPRYLIKTRGQQVTLSCSPISGHRSVSWYQQTPGQGLQFLFEYFSETQRNKGNFPGRFSGRQFSNSRSEMNVSTLELGDSALYLCASSLGTGTNEQYFGPGTRLTVT.

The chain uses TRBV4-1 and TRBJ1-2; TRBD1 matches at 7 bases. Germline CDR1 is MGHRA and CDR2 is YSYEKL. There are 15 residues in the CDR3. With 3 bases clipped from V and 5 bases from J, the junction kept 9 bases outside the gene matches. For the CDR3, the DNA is TGCGCCAGCAGCCACCCAACAGGGGTAAGGTATGGCTACACCTTC. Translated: CASSHPTGVRYGYTF.

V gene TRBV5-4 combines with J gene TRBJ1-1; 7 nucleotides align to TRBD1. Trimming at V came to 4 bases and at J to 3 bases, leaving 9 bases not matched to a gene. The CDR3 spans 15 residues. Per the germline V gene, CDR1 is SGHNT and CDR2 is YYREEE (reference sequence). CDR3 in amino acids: CASSRPDRDYTEAFF. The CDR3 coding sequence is TGTGCCAGCAGCCGGCCCGACAGGGATTACACTGAAGCTTTCTTT.

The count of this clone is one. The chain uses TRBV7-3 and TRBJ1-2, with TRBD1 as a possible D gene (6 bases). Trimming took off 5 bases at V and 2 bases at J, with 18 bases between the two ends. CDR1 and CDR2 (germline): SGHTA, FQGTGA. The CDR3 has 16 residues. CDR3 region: CASSPSPDSANYGYTF. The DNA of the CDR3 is TGTGCCAGCAGCCCATCCCCGGACAGCGCAAACTATGGCTACACCTTC.

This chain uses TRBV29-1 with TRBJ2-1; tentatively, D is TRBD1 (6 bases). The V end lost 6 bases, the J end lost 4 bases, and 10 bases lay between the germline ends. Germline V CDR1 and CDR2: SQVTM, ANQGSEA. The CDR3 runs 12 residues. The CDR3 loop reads CSVEDSYNEQFF. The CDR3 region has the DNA TGCAGCGTCGAGGACAGTTACAATGAGCAGTTCTTC.

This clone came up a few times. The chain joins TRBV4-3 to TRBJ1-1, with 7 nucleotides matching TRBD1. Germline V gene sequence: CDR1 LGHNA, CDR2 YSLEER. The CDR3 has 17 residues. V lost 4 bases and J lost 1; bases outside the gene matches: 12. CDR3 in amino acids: CASSLGYRGRPNTEAFF. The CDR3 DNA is TGCGCCAGCAGCCTGGGATACAGGGGCCGTCCGAACACTGAAGCTTTCTTT.

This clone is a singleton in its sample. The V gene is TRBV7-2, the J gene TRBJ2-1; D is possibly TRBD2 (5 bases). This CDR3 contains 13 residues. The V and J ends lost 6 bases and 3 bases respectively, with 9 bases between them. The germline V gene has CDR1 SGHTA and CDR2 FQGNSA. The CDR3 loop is CASRETIYNEQFF. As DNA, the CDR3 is TGTGCCAGCAGGGAGACTATCTACAATGAGCAGTTCTTC.

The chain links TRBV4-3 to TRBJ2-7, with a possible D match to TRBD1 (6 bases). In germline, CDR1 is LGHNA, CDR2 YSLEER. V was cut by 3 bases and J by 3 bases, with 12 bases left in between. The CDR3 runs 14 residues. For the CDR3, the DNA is TGCGCCAGCAGCCAGGGACACCTAAGCTACGAGCAGTACTTC. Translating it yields CASSQGHLSYEQYF.

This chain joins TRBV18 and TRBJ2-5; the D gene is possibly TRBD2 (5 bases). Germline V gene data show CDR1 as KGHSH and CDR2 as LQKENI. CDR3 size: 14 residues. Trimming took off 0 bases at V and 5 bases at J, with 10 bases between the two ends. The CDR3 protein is CASSPPSGGETQYF. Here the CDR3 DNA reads TGTGCCAGCTCACCACCCAGCGGAGGTGAGACCCAGTACTTC.

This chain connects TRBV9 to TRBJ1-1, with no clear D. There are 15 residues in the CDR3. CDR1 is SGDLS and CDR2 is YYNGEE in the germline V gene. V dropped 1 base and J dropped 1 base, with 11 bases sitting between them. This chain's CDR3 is CASSVRPLGNTEAFF. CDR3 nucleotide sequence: TGTGCCAGCAGCGTACGGCCCCTAGGGAACACTGAAGCTTTCTTT.

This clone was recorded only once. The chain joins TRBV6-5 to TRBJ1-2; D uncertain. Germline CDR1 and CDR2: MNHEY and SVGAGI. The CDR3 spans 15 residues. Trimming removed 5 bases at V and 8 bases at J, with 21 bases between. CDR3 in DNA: TGTGCCAGCAGTCCGATTCCGGGATCCCCCGGGGGCTACACCTTC. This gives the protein CASSPIPGSPGGYTF.

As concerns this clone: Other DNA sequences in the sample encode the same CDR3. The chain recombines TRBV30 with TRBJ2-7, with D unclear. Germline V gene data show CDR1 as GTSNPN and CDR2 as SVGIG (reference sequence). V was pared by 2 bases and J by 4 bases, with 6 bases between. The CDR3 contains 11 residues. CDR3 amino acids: CAWSQGYEQYF. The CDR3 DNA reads TGTGCCTGGAGTCAAGGGTACGAGCAGTACTTC.

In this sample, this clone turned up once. CDR3 bases: TGTGCCAGCAGCCGGGGCTGGACTGAAGCTTTCTTT. Protein product: CASSRGWTEAFF. This rearrangement joins TRBV14 to TRBJ1-1; D is perhaps TRBD1 (5 bases). V was clipped by 4 bases and J by 5 bases, with 8 bases between them. Germline loops: CDR1 SGHDN, CDR2 FVKESK. This CDR3 has 12 amino acids. The complete variable domain, with remaining parts taken from reference TRBV14 and TRBJ1-1, reads EAGVTQFPSHSVIEKGQTVTLRCDPISGHDNLYWYRRVMGKEIKFLLHFVKESKQDESGMPNNRFLAERTGGTYSTLKVQPAELEDSGVYFCASSRGWTEAFFGQGTRLTVV.

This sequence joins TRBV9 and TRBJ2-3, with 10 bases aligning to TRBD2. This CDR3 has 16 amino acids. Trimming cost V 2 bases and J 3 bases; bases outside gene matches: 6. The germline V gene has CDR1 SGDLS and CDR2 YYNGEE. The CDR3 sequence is CASSVKAGGLTDTQYF. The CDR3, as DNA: TGTGCCAGCAGCGTGAAAGCGGGGGGGCTGACAGATACGCAGTATTTT.

The CDR3 DNA sequence: TGTGCCAGCATGGGGACCCCGGGAACCCAGTACTTC. Encoded protein: CASMGTPGTQYF. This chain joins TRBV2 and TRBJ2-5, with D perhaps TRBD1 or TRBD2 (5 bases each). Per the germline V gene, CDR1 is SNHLY and CDR2 is FYNNEI. The CDR3 spans 12 residues. V dropped 7 bases and J dropped 8 bases, with 14 bases sitting between them.

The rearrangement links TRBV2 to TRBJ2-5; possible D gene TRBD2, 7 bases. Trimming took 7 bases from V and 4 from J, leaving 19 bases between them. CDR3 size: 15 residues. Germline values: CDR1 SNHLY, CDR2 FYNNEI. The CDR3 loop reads CASIRTRGGGETQYF. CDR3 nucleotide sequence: TGTGCCAGCATCCGGACTAGAGGGGGGGGAGAGACCCAGTACTTC.

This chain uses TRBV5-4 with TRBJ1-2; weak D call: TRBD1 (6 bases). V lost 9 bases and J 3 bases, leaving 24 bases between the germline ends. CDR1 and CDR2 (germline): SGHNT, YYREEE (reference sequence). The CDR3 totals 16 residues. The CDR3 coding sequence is TGTGCCACCACCGGGACATACAAAGGGACTGACTATGGCTACACCTTC. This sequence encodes CATTGTYKGTDYGYTF. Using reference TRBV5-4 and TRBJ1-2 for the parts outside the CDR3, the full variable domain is ETGVTQSPTHLIKTRGQQVTLRCSSQSGHNTVSWYQQALGQGPQFIFQYYREEENGRGNFPPRFSGLQFPNYSSELNVNALELDDSALYLCATTGTYKGTDYGYTFGSGTRLTVV.

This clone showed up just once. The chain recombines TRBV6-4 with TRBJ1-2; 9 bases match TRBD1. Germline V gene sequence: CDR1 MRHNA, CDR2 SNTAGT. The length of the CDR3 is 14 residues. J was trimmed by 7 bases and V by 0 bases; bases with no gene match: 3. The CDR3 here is CASSDSGTGFGYTF. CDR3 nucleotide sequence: TGTGCCAGCAGTGACTCGGGGACAGGGTTTGGCTACACCTTC.

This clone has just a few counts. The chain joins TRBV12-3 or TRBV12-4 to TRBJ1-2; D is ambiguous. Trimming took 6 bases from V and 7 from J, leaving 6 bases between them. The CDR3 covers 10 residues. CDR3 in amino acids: CASRRLGYTF. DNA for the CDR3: TGTGCCAGCAGGAGACTTGGCTACACCTTC.

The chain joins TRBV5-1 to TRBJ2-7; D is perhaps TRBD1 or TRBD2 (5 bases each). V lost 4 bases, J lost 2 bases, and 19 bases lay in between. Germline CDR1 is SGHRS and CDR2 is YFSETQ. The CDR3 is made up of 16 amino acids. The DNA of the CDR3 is TGCGCCAGCAGCCCCCAACCGGGACGGTCCCCCTACGAGCAGTACTTC. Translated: CASSPQPGRSPYEQYF. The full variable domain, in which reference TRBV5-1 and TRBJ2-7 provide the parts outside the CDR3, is KAGVTQTPRYLIKTRGQQVTLSCSPISGHRSVSWYQQTPGQGLQFLFEYFSETQRNKGNFPGRFSGRQFSNSRSEMNVSTLELGDSALYLCASSPQPGRSPYEQYFGPGTRLTVT.

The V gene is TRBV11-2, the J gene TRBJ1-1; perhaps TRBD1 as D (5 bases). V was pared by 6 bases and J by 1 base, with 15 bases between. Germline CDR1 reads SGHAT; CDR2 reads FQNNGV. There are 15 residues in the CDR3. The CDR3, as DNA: TGTGCCAGCAGACTAGGGGCAGTTTGGAACACTGAAGCTTTCTTT. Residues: CASRLGAVWNTEAFF.

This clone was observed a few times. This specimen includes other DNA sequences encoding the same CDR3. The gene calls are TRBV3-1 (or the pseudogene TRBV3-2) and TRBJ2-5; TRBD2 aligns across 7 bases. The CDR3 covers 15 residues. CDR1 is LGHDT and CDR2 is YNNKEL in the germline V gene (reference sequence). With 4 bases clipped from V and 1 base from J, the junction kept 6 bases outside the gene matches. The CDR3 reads CASSPGVAGQETQYF. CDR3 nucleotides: TGTGCCAGCAGCCCGGGGGTAGCGGGCCAAGAGACCCAGTACTTC.

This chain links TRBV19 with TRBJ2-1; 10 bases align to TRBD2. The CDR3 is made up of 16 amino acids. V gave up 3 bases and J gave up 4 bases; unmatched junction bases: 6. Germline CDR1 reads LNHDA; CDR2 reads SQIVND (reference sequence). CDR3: CASSMSLAGVYNEQFF. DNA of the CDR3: TGTGCCAGTAGTATGTCCCTAGCGGGGGTGTACAATGAGCAGTTCTTC.

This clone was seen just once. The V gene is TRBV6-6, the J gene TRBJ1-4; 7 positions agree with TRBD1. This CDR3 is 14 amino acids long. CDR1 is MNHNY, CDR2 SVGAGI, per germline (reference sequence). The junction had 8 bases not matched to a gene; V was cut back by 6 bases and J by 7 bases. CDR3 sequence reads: CASSHRGGGEKLFF. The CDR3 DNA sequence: TGTGCCAGCAGCCACAGGGGAGGTGGTGAAAAACTGTTTTTT.

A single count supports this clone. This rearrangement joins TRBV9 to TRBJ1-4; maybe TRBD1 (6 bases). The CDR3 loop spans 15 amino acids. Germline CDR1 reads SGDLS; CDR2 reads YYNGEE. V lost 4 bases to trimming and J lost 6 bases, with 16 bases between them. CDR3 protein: CASSLSGTRHEKLFF. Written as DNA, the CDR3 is TGTGCCAGCAGCTTATCCGGGACAAGGCATGAAAAACTGTTTTTT.

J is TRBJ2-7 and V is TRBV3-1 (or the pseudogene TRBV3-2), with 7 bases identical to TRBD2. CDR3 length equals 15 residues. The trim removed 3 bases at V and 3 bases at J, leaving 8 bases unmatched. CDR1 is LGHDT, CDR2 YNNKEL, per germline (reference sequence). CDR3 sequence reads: CASSHVGGLNYEQYF. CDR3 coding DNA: TGTGCCAGCAGCCATGTGGGAGGGCTCAACTACGAGCAGTACTTC.